This TCR beta chain stems from a study of blood T cell repertoires in COVID-19. Whole-study context: PBMCs, B-cell-depleted T cells, or T cells were the source of the cDNA or gDNA that made up the material.

The CDR3 has 12 amino acids. Unmatched junction bases numbered 8, after V lost 6 bases and J lost 10 bases. In the original workflow: Amplification of reference gene primers was used by the study to estimate nucleated cell counts. Only in-frame clones appear in the TCRdb table, and some are missing; sequencing was by immunoSEQ multiplex PCR. The DNA was the basis for D and trimming; V, J and clone size are from that table. This sample has 200,000 to 300,000 clones, with 81% found just once. Sequencing input: peripheral blood. V gene TRBV12-3 or TRBV12-4 combines with J gene TRBJ1-1, with TRBD1 matching 7 bases. The sequence derives from a woman of 80 years or more with COVID-19, enrolled during active disease. Here the CDR3 DNA reads TGTGCCAGCAGCCGTATACAGGGGAGAGCTTTCTTT. Encoded protein: CASSRIQGRAFF.